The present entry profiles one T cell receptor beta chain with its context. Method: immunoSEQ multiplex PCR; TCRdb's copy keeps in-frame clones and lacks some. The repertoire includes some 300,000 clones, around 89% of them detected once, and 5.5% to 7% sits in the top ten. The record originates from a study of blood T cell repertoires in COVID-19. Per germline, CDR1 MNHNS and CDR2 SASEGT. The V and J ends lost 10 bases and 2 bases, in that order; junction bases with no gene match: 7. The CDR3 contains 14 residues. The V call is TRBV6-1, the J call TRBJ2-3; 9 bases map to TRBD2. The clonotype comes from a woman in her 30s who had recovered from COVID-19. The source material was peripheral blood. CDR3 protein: CATSTSGPTDTQYF. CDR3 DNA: TGTGCCACCTCGACTAGCGGACCCACAGATACGCAGTATTTT.